This TCR beta chain was sequenced in a study of blood T cell repertoires in COVID-19. Across the whole study: Nucleic acid was either cDNA or gDNA, and it came from T cells, B-cell-depleted T cells, or PBMCs.

Ages ranged from about 18 to 89 years, with residence in some 25 US areas. During the 2 weeks before they entered the study, exposed participants had met someone with a PCR-confirmed or clinician-diagnosed COVID-19 case. Germline assignment: CDR1 SGHAT and CDR2 FQNNGV. CDR3 length: 12 residues. V dropped 6 bases and J dropped 10 bases, with 15 bases sitting between them. Sequencing was performed with immunoSEQ multiplex PCR; in TCRdb, only in-frame clones are kept and a portion is missing. The sample records some 270,000 clones, roughly 84% being singletons. The rearrangement uses TRBV11-2 and TRBJ1-1; a weak D match, TRBD1 (6 bases). Sequences were obtained from PBMCs or T cells enriched from blood (not recorded which). The clonotype was recovered from a woman in her fifties or sixties who had been exposed to COVID-19. The CDR3 DNA reads as TGTGCCAGCAGTCATGATGGGGGCCTAGCTTTCTTT. Residues: CASSHDGGLAFF.